This TCR gamma chain was documented in a study of gammadelta T cells in human blood. Broader study findings: Microbial exposure reportedly appeared to drive polyclonal expansion of innate gamma-delta T cells right after birth.

By share, this clone ranks as large. Its antigen is unidentified. TCRdb redid clone calling on the RT-PCR reads using CATT. The sample lists about 310 gamma-chain clones, more than 9% occurring once. Germline V lookup: CDR1 GITISATS, CDR2 ISYDGTV (reference sequence). The CDR3 runs 16 residues. Germline trimming cut 1 base from V and 4 bases from J; bases unmatched to any gene: 13. The sequencing sample was made of non-Vgamma9Vdelta2 gamma-delta T cells from adult blood. This chain connects TRGV9 to TRGJ1 or TRGJ2. This sequence was found in a human donor. The CDR3 coding sequence is TGTGCCTTGTGGGAGGTAGCCCAATCGAGATATTATAAGAAACTCTTT. Its protein product is CALWEVAQSRYYKKLF.